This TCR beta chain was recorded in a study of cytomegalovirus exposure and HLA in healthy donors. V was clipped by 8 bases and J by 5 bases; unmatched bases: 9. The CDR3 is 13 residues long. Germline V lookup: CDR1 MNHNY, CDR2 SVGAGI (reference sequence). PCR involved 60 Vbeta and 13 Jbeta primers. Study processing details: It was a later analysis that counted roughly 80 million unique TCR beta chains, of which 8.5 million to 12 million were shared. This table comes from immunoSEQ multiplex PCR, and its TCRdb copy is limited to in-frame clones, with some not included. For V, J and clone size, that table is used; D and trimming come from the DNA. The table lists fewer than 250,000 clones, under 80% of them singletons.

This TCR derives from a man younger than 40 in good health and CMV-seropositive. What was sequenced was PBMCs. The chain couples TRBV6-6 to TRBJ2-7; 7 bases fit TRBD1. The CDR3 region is CASRLQGTDEQYF. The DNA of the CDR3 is TGTGCCAGCCGTCTACAGGGGACCGACGAGCAGTACTTC.